The 3 T cell receptor beta chains presented below share a single source sample, sequenced in a study of vaccination and CD4 T cells after COVID-19. Antigens for these TCRs are unknown. Cultured CD4+ T cell DNA was sequenced using the Oncomine TCR Beta short-read assay. TCRdb recomputed calls from the PCR reads with MiXCR, one row per CDR3 protein. The data show over 20,000 distinct CDR3 sequences, roughly 35% seen once. Time point reported: late sampling 161 to 241 days after vaccination in a few convalescent patients. Regarding treatment: approximately nine-day PBMC culture with coronavirus spike peptide pools or control peptides (ViraFEST assay). Sequenced material: CD4+ T cells from blood, cultured in vitro, taken about 7 months after SARS-CoV-2 vaccination. The receptors originated from a human donor who had recovered from COVID-19.

This chain connects TRBV7-9 to TRBJ1-4, with D maybe TRBD1 (6 bases). V lost 11 bases, J lost 8 bases, and 18 bases lay in between. This CDR3 contains 13 residues. Germline V gene lookup returns CDR1 SEHNR and CDR2 FQNEAQ (reference sequence). The CDR3 protein is CASVPQGKEKLFF. The CDR3 nucleotides are TGTGCCTCAGTCCCCCAGGGGAAGGAAAAACTGTTTTTT.

In this sample, this clonotype turned up a few times. The chain couples TRBV7-8 to TRBJ1-5; tentative D call: TRBD1 (5 bases). V dropped 2 bases and J dropped 6 bases, with 11 bases sitting between them. The CDR3 spans 14 residues. Germline V CDR1 and CDR2: SGHVS, FQNEAQ. The CDR3, as DNA: TGTGCCAGCAGCTTACTAGCAGGGAGTCAGCCCCAGCATTTT. Protein: CASSLLAGSQPQHF.

The chain's CDR3 is CASSEIDRQGNFNQPQHF. CDR3 DNA: TGTGCCAGCAGTGAAATAGATAGACAGGGGAATTTCAATCAGCCCCAGCATTTT. This chain connects TRBV6-2 or TRBV6-3 to TRBJ1-5; TRBD1 agrees at 8 bases. The CDR3 consists of 18 residues. Germline assignment: CDR1 MNHEY and CDR2 SVGEGT. J was trimmed by 3 bases and V by 5 bases; bases with no gene match: 15.